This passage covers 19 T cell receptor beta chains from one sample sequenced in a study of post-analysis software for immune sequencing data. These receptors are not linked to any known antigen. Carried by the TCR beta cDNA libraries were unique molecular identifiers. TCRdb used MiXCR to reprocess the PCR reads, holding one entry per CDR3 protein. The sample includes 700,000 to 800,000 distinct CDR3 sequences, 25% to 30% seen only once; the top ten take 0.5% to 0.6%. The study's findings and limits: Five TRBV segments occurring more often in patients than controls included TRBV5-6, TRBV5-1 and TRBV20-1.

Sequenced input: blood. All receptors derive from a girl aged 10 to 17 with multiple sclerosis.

CDR3 amino acids: CASSLLGTELEAFF. The CDR3 coding sequence is TGTGCCAGCAGTTTGCTCGGGACAGAGCTTGAAGCTTTCTTT. This sequence joins TRBV27 and TRBJ1-1, with 7 bases lining up with TRBD1. This CDR3 comprises 14 residues. J lost 7 bases, V lost 3 bases, and 8 bases had no gene match. Germline CDR1 and CDR2: MNHEY and SMNVEV (reference sequence).

In DNA form, the CDR3 reads TGTGCCAGCAGTCTTAATCCGGGCCCCTACGAGCAGTACTTC. Translating it yields CASSLNPGPYEQYF. This chain links TRBV6-1 with TRBJ2-4, with D uncertain. The J call may not be correct, given that the DNA end is closer to TRBJ2-7. Germline V gives CDR1 MNHNS, CDR2 SASEGT. The CDR3 spans 14 residues.

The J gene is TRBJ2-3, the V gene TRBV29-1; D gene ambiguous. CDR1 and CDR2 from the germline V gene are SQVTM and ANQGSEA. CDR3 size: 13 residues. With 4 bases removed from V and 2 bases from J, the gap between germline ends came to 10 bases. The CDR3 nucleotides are TGCAGCGTTGCGGTTGGAGACACAGATACGCAGTATTTT. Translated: CSVAVGDTDTQYF.

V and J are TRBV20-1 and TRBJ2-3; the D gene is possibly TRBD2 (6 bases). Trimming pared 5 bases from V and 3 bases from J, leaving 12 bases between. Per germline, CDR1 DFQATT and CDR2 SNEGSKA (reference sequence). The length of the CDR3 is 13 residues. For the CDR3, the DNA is TGCAGTGCTCCCTGGAGCGGGACAGATACGCAGTATTTT. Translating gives CSAPWSGTDTQYF.

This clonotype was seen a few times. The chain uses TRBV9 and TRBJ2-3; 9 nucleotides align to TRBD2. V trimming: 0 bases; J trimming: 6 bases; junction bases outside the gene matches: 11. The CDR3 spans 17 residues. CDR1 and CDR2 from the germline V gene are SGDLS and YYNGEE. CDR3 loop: CASSVATEWSGRDTQYF. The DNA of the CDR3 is TGTGCCAGCAGCGTAGCTACTGAGTGGAGCGGGAGGGATACGCAGTATTTT.

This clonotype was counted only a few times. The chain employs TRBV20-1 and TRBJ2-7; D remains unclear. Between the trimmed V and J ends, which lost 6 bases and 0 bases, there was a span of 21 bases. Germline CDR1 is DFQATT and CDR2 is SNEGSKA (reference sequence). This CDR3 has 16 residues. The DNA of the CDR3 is TGCAGTGCCTGGGTCGTTTTGGGCAGGAGCTCCTACGAGCAGTACTTC. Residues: CSAWVVLGRSSYEQYF.

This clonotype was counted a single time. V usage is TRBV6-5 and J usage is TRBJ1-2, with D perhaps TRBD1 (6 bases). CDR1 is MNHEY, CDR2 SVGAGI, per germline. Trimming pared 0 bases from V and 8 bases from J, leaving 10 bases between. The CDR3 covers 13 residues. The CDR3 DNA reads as TGTGCCAGCAGTTACTCGAGGGGGGCAGGCTACACCTTC. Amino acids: CASSYSRGAGYTF.

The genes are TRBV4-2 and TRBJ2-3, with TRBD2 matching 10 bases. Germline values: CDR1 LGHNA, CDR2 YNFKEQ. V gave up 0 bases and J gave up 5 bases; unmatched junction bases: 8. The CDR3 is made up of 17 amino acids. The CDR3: CASSQEERGGLIDTQYF. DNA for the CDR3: TGTGCCAGCAGCCAAGAGGAGCGGGGGGGCCTGATAGATACGCAGTATTTT.

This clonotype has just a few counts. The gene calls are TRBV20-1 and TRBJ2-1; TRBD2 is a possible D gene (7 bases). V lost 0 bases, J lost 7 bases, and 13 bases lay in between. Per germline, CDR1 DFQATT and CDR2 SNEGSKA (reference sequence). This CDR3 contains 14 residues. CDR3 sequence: CSARDWGRGNEQFF. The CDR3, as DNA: TGCAGTGCTAGAGATTGGGGGCGGGGGAATGAGCAGTTCTTC.

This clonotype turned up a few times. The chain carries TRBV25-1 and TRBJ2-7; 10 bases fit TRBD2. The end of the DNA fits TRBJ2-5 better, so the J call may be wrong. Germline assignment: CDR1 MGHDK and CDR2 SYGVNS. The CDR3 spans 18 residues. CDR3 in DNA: TGTGCCAGCAGTGAATATGGGCTAGCGGGAGCCCCGGTGGAGACCCAGTACTTC. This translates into CASSEYGLAGAPVETQYF.

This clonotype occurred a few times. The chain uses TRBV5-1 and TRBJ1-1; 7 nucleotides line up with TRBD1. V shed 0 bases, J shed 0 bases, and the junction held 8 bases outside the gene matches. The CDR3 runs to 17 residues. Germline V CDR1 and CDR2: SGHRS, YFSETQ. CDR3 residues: CASSLVKGATLNTEAFF. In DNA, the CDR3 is TGCGCCAGCAGCTTGGTGAAGGGGGCAACCCTGAACACTGAAGCTTTCTTT. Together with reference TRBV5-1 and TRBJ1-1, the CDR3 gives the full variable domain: KAGVTQTPRYLIKTRGQQVTLSCSPISGHRSVSWYQQTPGQGLQFLFEYFSETQRNKGNFPGRFSGRQFSNSRSEMNVSTLELGDSALYLCASSLVKGATLNTEAFFGQGTRLTVV.

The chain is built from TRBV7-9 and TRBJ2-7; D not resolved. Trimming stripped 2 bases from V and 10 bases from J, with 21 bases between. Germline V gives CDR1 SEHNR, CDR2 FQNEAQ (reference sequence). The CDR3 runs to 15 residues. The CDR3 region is CASSLYSPEEETQYF. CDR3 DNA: TGTGCCAGCAGCTTATACAGCCCCGAAGAAGAGACTCAGTACTTC.

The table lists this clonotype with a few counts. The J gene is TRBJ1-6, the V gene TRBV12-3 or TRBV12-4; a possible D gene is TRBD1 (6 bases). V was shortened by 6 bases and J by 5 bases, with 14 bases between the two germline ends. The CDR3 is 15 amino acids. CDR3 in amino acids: CASSQRTDHNSPLHF. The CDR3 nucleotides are TGTGCCAGCAGCCAGCGGACAGACCATAATTCACCCCTCCACTTT.

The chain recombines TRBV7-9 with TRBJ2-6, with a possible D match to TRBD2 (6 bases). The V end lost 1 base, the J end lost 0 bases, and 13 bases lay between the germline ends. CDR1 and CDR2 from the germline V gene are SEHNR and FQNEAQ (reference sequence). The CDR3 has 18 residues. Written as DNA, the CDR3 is TGTGCCAGCAGCTTAGTTGCGGAGGGAAGCTCTGGGGCCAACGTCCTGACTTTC. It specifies CASSLVAEGSSGANVLTF.

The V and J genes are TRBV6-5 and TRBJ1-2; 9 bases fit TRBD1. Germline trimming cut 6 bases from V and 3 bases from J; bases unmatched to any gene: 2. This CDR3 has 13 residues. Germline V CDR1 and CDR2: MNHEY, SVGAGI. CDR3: CASRGQGHYGYTF. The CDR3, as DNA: TGTGCCAGCAGGGGACAGGGCCACTATGGCTACACCTTC.

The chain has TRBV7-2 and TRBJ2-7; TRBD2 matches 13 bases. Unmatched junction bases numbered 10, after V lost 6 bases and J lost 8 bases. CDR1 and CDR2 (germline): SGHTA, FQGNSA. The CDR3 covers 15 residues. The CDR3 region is CASRETGTSGKQQYF. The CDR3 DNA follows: TGTGCCAGCAGGGAGACCGGGACTAGCGGGAAGCAGCAGTACTTC. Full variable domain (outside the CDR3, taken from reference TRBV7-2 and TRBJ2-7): GAGVSQSPSNKVTEKGKDVELRCDPISGHTALYWYRQSLGQGLEFLIYFQGNSAPDKSGLPSDRFSAERTGGSVSTLTIQRTQQEDSAVYLCASRETGTSGKQQYFGPGTRLTVT.

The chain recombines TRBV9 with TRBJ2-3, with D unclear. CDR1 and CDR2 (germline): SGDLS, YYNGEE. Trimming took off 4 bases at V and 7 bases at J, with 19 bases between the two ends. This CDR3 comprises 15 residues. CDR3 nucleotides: TGTGCCAGCAGCCCTAGAAATAACCCCCGCTATACGCAGTATTTT. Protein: CASSPRNNPRYTQYF.

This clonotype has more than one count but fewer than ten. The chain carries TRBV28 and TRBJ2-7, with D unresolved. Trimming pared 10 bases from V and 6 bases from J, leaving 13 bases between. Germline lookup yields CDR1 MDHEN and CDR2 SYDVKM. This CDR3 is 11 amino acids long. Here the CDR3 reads CATGFAREQYF. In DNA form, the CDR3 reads TGTGCCACCGGGTTTGCTCGCGAGCAGTACTTC. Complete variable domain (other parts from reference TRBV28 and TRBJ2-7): DVKVTQSSRYLVKRTGEKVFLECVQDMDHENMFWYRQDPGLGLRLIYFSYDVKMKEKGDIPEGYSVSREKKERFSLILESASTNQTSMYLCATGFAREQYFGPGTRLTVT.

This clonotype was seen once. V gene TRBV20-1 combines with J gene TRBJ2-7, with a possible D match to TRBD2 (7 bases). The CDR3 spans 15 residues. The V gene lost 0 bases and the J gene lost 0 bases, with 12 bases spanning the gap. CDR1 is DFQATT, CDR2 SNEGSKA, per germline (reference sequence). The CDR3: CSARDGGAYSYEQYF. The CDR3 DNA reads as TGCAGTGCTAGAGATGGGGGGGCGTACTCCTACGAGCAGTACTTC.